These 16 T cell receptor beta chains originate from one sample sequenced in a study of cytomegalovirus exposure and HLA in healthy donors. Amplification used 60 Vbeta primers and 13 Jbeta primers. TCRdb's copy holds only in-frame clones and misses some; the assay was immunoSEQ multiplex PCR. The sample carries 90,000 to 100,000 clones, roughly 9.4% recorded once. The sample comprised PBMCs. These receptors all stem from a man in his fifties in good health and CMV-seropositive.

This clone was observed a handful of times. The J gene is TRBJ2-1, the V gene TRBV29-1, with D possibly matching TRBD2 (7 bases). The CDR3 has 15 amino acids. Per germline, CDR1 SQVTM and CDR2 ANQGSEA. The V end was cut by 3 bases, the J end by 8 bases, with 20 bases between. The DNA for the CDR3 is TGCAGCGTTGATGGCAACAGGGAGGGTTCCCATGAGCAGTTCTTC. Its translation is CSVDGNREGSHEQFF.

This chain uses TRBV5-1 with TRBJ2-1, with 11 bases aligning to TRBD2. After removal of 5 bases from V and 3 bases from J, the junction contained 16 bases not matched to a gene. The CDR3 totals 19 residues. Germline assignment: CDR1 SGHRS and CDR2 YFSETQ. CDR3 loop: CASSPETSGALGGYNEQFF. The DNA of the CDR3 is TGCGCCAGCAGTCCCGAGACTAGCGGGGCCTTAGGGGGCTACAATGAGCAGTTCTTC.

This clone was seen a few times. The chain employs TRBV5-1 and TRBJ2-2; D might be TRBD2 (7 bases). Trimming shortened V by 4 bases and J by 6 bases, and 19 bases separated the two germline ends. The CDR3 contains 16 residues. The germline V gene has CDR1 SGHRS and CDR2 YFSETQ. Written as DNA, the CDR3 is TGCGCCAGCAGCCCCGAACTCGGGGGGCGCCCCGGGGAGCTGTTTTTT. It codes for CASSPELGGRPGELFF.

J is TRBJ2-3 and V is TRBV4-2; D might be TRBD2 (5 bases). The germline V gene has CDR1 LGHNA and CDR2 YNFKEQ. The V and J ends lost 3 bases and 6 bases respectively, with 13 bases between them. The CDR3 runs to 14 residues. As DNA, the CDR3 is TGTGCCAGCAGCCAGGACTTGCTGGGTGATACGCAGTATTTT. Translated, it gives CASSQDLLGDTQYF.

This clone was recorded many times. V gene TRBV4-3 combines with J gene TRBJ2-2, with D possibly being TRBD2 (6 bases). Per germline, CDR1 LGHNA and CDR2 YSLEER. The CDR3 runs to 18 residues. Trimming stripped 0 bases from V and 0 bases from J, with 14 bases between. The CDR3: CASSQDLSDYTNTGELFF. Here the CDR3 DNA reads TGCGCCAGCAGCCAAGATCTCTCGGACTATACGAACACCGGGGAGCTGTTTTTT.

V usage is TRBV6-6 and J usage is TRBJ2-1; the D is unclear. V lost 2 bases to trimming and J lost 7 bases, with 9 bases between them. The CDR3 sequence is 13 residues long. Germline-derived CDR1 and CDR2 are MNHNY and SVGAGI (reference sequence). The CDR3 coding sequence is TGTGCCAGCAGTTACCCTCCCTCGAATGAGCAGTTCTTC. As protein: CASSYPPSNEQFF.

There are a few counts of this clone. V gene TRBV7-8 combines with J gene TRBJ1-3; 8 bases fit TRBD1. Germline values: CDR1 SGHVS, CDR2 FQNEAQ. Germline trimming cut 0 bases from V and 2 bases from J; bases unmatched to any gene: 3. The CDR3 extends over 16 amino acids. CDR3 nucleotide sequence: TGTGCCAGCAGCTTAGCGCCCAGGGGGCCTGGAAACACCATATATTTT. Translated: CASSLAPRGPGNTIYF.

This rearrangement joins TRBV19 to TRBJ2-1, with D maybe TRBD2 (5 bases). This CDR3 comprises 12 residues. Trimming removed 6 bases from V and 9 bases from J, with 12 bases in between. The germline V gene encodes CDR1 LNHDA and CDR2 SQIVND (reference sequence). CDR3 residues: CASRGPSLEQFF. CDR3 nucleotide sequence: TGTGCCAGTAGAGGGCCTAGCCTTGAGCAGTTCTTC. Supplemented by reference TRBV19 and TRBJ2-1, the full variable domain reads DGGITQSPKYLFRKEGQNVTLSCEQNLNHDAMYWYRQDPGQGLRLIYYSQIVNDFQKGDIAEGYSVSREKKESFPLTVTSAQKNPTAFYLCASRGPSLEQFFGPGTRLTVL.

This clone showed up just a few times. The chain couples TRBV30 to TRBJ2-1; 14 bases map to TRBD2. CDR1 is GTSNPN and CDR2 is SVGIG in the germline V gene (reference sequence). With V trimmed by 6 bases and J by 7 bases, 2 bases remained unmatched. This CDR3 has 13 residues. The CDR3 coding sequence is TGTGCCTGCGGGACTAGCGGGAGTAATGAGCAGTTCTTC. Its protein is CACGTSGSNEQFF.

V usage is TRBV10-1 and J usage is TRBJ2-5, with 9 bases fitting TRBD2. The better agreement between TRBJ2-7 and the DNA end casts doubt on the J call. The V gene's germline CDR1 is WNHNN and CDR2 SYGVQD (reference sequence). The CDR3 contains 17 residues. The CDR3 region is CASSESNLASGNREQYF. The CDR3 coding sequence is TGCGCCAGCAGTGAGTCGAATTTGGCTAGCGGGAATCGCGAGCAGTACTTC.

The CDR3 DNA is TGTGCCAGCAGGTATGGGACTTCCTCCTATAATTCACCCCTCCACTTT. This codes for CASRYGTSSYNSPLHF. The V call is TRBV5-6, the J call TRBJ1-6, with TRBD1 as a possible D gene (5 bases). Germline values: CDR1 SGHDT, CDR2 YYEEEE. This CDR3 comprises 16 residues. Deletions cut 5 bases from V and 0 bases from J, with 12 bases between.

This clone was recorded a few times. This rearrangement joins TRBV4-1 to TRBJ1-5; TRBD1 is a possible D gene (5 bases). The CDR3 is 16 amino acids. Germline V gene sequence: CDR1 MGHRA, CDR2 YSYEKL. Trimming pared 3 bases from V and 4 bases from J, leaving 16 bases between. The CDR3 region is CASSQTRREGNQPQHF. CDR3 DNA: TGCGCCAGCAGCCAGACAAGGCGGGAGGGGAATCAGCCCCAGCATTTT.

The chain carries TRBV2 and TRBJ2-7, with 14 bases aligning to TRBD2. The V segment lost 8 bases and the J segment 2 bases; nucleotides outside the gene matches: 8. The CDR3 covers 16 residues. In germline, CDR1 is SNHLY, CDR2 FYNNEI. The CDR3 spells CASGSGLAGVTYEQYF. The CDR3 region has the DNA TGTGCCAGCGGATCGGGACTAGCGGGAGTTACCTACGAGCAGTACTTC.

This clone appeared a few times. At one boundary the junction diverges from the germline segment, which might be a read error. V usage is TRBV30 and J usage is TRBJ2-5; D unclear. Germline CDR1 is GTSNPN and CDR2 is SVGIG (reference sequence). CDR3 size: 15 residues. Here the CDR3 DNA reads TGTGCCTGGAGTGTATTCCTTTCCAATCAAGAGGCCCAGTACTTC. Translation: CAWSVFLSNQEAQYF.

The chain recombines TRBV28 with TRBJ1-6; tentative D call: TRBD1 (6 bases). Looked up from germline, CDR1 is MDHEN and CDR2 is SYDVKM. This CDR3 contains 14 residues. Trimming took off 5 bases at V and 5 bases at J, with 10 bases between the two ends. The CDR3 DNA is TGTGCCAGCAGTACAGGGTCAAATAATTCACCCCTCCACTTT. Its protein product is CASSTGSNNSPLHF.

A few counts support this clone. The V and J genes are TRBV13 and TRBJ2-7; possible D gene TRBD1, 5 bases. The CDR3 sequence is 16 residues long. V shed 0 bases and J shed 6 bases, with 18 bases lying between them. Germline V CDR1 and CDR2: PRHDT, FYEKMQ (reference sequence). The CDR3 loop reads CASSLGLPSPTGEQYF. In DNA form, the CDR3 reads TGTGCCAGCAGCTTAGGCCTCCCCTCCCCCACAGGCGAGCAGTACTTC.